Following are 11 T cell receptor beta chains from one sample sequenced in a study of neurological immune-mediated disorders. Via MiXCR, TCRdb re-called the 5' RACE reads, giving one row per CDR3 protein. Here the sample spans some 57,000 distinct CDR3 sequences, about 3.4% being singletons. Sequences were obtained from PBMCs. The source of these receptors is a woman aged 55-69 years with multiple sclerosis.

There are a few counts of this clonotype. This chain links TRBV7-6 with TRBJ2-3; the D is unclear. The germline V and J ends were trimmed by 6 bases and 0 bases, with 10 bases remaining between them. The germline V gene has CDR1 SGHVS and CDR2 FNYEAQ. CDR3 length: 14 residues. In DNA form, the CDR3 reads TGTGCCAGCAGTGGTGAACGTAGCACAGATACGCAGTATTTT. As protein: CASSGERSTDTQYF.

Many counts were recorded for this clonotype. In nucleotides, the CDR3 is TGTGCGACCGGCAGGTTCGGCACTCAGCCCCAGCATTTT. Translation gives CATGRFGTQPQHF. The chain combines TRBV7-2 with TRBJ1-5; the D is unclear. The CDR3 loop spans 13 amino acids. The germline V gene has CDR1 SGHTA and CDR2 FQGNSA.

With respect to this clonotype: This may come from a read error, since a much larger clone is one base off. The V gene is TRBV12-3 or TRBV12-4, the J gene TRBJ2-1; perhaps D is TRBD1 or TRBD2 (5 bases each). This CDR3 region has 13 residues. The CDR3 DNA sequence: TGTACCAGCAGTAACACTAGGGGCAATGAGCAGTTCTTC. This sequence encodes CTSSNTRGNEQFF.

This clonotype was detected a few times. The chain carries TRBV20-1 and TRBJ2-7, with D tentatively TRBD2 (6 bases). Germline V gene sequence: CDR1 DFQATT, CDR2 SNEGSKA (reference sequence). This CDR3 spans 13 amino acids. Between the trimmed V and J ends, which lost 7 bases and 3 bases, there was a span of 16 bases. CDR3 DNA sequence: TGCAGTGATAGGGGAATAGCGGACTACGAGCAGTACTTC. Its translation is CSDRGIADYEQYF.

This clonotype appeared many times. The chain combines TRBV5-1 with TRBJ2-2; 9 positions match TRBD2. V was clipped by 3 bases and J by 1 base; unmatched bases: 1. This CDR3 spans 15 amino acids. The germline V gene encodes CDR1 SGHRS and CDR2 YFSETQ. The chain's CDR3 is CASSSTSGNTGELFF. CDR3 bases: TGCGCCAGCAGCTCGACTAGCGGGAACACCGGGGAGCTGTTTTTT.

This clonotype showed up many times. This rearrangement joins TRBV20-1 to TRBJ2-7, with TRBD1 identical over 8 bases. The CDR3 is 15 residues long. The V segment lost 3 bases and the J segment 0 bases; nucleotides outside the gene matches: 7. CDR1 and CDR2 from the germline V gene are DFQATT and SNEGSKA (reference sequence). CDR3: CSARVGRGLSYEQYF. In DNA, the CDR3 is TGCAGTGCTAGGGTTGGCAGGGGGCTCTCCTACGAGCAGTACTTC.

This clonotype was seen ten or more times. The genes are TRBV6-2 or TRBV6-3 and TRBJ2-1, with D possibly TRBD1 on 6 matching bases. The length of the CDR3 is 14 residues. CDR1 is MNHEY and CDR2 is SVGEGT in the germline V gene. V lost 2 bases to trimming and J lost 6 bases, with 11 bases between them. CDR3 in amino acids: CASSYRGGFNEQFF. The CDR3 nucleotides read TGTGCCAGCAGTTACCGTGGGGGCTTCAATGAGCAGTTCTTC.

This clonotype was detected ten times or more. The chain carries TRBV6-5 and TRBJ2-1, with 7 bases matching TRBD2. The V gene's germline CDR1 is MNHEY and CDR2 SVGAGI. The V gene end was trimmed by 4 bases and the J gene end by 3 bases; junction bases not matched to a gene: 3. CDR3 length: 14 residues. The CDR3 region has the DNA TGTGCCAGCAGTTCACCTAGCGGCTACAATGAGCAGTTCTTC. Protein sequence: CASSSPSGYNEQFF.

As for this clonotype: With a much larger clone just one base away, this may be a read error. The V and J genes are TRBV12-3 or TRBV12-4 and TRBJ2-5; D might be TRBD2 (5 bases). The CDR3 contains 14 residues. The V end was cut by 6 bases, the J end by 7 bases, with 18 bases between. CDR3 DNA: TGTGCCAGCAGACACAGAGGGAGCCCCGCGACCCAGTACTTC. Protein: CASRHRGSPATQYF.

This clonotype was seen many times. J is TRBJ2-2 and V is TRBV12-3 or TRBV12-4; the D gene is possibly TRBD2 (6 bases). CDR3 size: 14 residues. The V end was cut by 7 bases, the J end by 5 bases, with 14 bases between. This CDR3 is CASIPDGGTGELFF. CDR3 in DNA: TGTGCCAGCATCCCCGACGGGGGAACCGGGGAGCTGTTTTTT.

In this sample, this clonotype turned up many times. This chain connects TRBV7-9 to TRBJ2-2; TRBD2 aligns across 7 bases. V gave up 1 base and J gave up 6 bases; unmatched junction bases: 2. Germline loops: CDR1 SEHNR, CDR2 FQNEAQ (reference sequence). CDR3 length: 14 amino acids. Here the CDR3 DNA reads TGTGCCAGCAGCTTAGGCGGGAGTGCCGGGGAGCTGTTTTTT. It translates to CASSLGGSAGELFF.